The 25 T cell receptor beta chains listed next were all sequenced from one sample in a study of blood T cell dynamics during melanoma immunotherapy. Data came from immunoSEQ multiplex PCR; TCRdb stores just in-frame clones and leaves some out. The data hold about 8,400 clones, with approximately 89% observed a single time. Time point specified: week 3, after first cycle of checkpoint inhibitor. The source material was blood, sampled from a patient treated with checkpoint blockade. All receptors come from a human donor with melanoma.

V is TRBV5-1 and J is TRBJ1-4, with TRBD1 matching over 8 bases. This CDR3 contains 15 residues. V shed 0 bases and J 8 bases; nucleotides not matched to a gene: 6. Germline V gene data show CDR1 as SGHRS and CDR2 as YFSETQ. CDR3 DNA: TGCGCCAGCAGCTTGGCCGGGACAGGAGGGGAAAAACTGTTTTTT. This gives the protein CASSLAGTGGEKLFF. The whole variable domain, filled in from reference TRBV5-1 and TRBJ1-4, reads KAGVTQTPRYLIKTRGQQVTLSCSPISGHRSVSWYQQTPGQGLQFLFEYFSETQRNKGNFPGRFSGRQFSNSRSEMNVSTLELGDSALYLCASSLAGTGGEKLFFGSGTQLSVL.

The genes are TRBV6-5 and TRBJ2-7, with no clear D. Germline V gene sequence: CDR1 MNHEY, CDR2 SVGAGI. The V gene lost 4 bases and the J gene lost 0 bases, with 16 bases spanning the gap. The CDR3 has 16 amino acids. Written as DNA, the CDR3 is TGTGCCAGCAGTTCTTTGGACGGTTTCAGCTCCTACGAGCAGTACTTC. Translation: CASSSLDGFSSYEQYF.

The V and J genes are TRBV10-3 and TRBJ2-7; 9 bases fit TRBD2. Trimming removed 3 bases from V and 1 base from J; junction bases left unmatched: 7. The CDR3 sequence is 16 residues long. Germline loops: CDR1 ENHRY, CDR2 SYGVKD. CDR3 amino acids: CAISDPPTSGSYEQYF. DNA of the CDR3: TGTGCCATCAGTGACCCCCCGACTAGCGGATCCTACGAGCAGTACTTC.

The CDR3 spells CASSDWGPGYEQYF. CDR3 DNA: TGTGCCAGCAGTGATTGGGGGCCTGGGTACGAGCAGTACTTC. The rearrangement uses TRBV6-1 and TRBJ2-7; D possibly corresponds to TRBD1 (6 bases). This CDR3 spans 14 amino acids. Germline CDR1 MNHNS, CDR2 SASEGT. Between the trimmed V and J ends, which lost 3 bases and 4 bases, there was a span of 13 bases.

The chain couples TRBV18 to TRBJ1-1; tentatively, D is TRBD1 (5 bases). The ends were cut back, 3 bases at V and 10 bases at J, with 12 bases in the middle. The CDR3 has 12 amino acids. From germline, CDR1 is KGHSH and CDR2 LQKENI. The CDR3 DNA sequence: TGTGCCAGCTCACCCAGGGATGGGGCAGCTTTCTTT. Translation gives CASSPRDGAAFF. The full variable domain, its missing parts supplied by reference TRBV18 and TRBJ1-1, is NAGVMQNPRHLVRRRGQEARLRCSPMKGHSHVYWYRQLPEEGLKFMVYLQKENIIDESGMPKERFSAEFPKEGPSILRIQQVVRGDSAAYFCASSPRDGAAFFGQGTRLTVV.

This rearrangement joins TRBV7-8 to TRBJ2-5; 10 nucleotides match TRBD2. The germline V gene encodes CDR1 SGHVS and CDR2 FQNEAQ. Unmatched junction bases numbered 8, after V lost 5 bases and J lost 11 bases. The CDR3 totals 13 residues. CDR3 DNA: TGTGCCAGCAGCCTCCGGACTAGCGGACAGCAGTACTTC. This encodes CASSLRTSGQQYF.

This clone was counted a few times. The chain's CDR3 is CASSTDGNSSGNTIYF. Written as DNA, the CDR3 is TGTGCCAGCAGTACTGACGGCAACTCCTCTGGAAACACCATATATTTT. This chain joins TRBV6-4 and TRBJ1-3, with unresolved D. Germline V CDR1 and CDR2: MRHNA, SNTAGT. The CDR3 is made up of 16 amino acids. V was clipped by 5 bases and J by 0 bases, with 14 bases between them.

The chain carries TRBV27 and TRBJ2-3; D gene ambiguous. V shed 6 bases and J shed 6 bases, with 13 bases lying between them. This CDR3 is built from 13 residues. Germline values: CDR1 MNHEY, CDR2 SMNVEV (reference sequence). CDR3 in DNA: TGTGCCAGCAGATCCCTCCAAGCGGATACGCAGTATTTT. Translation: CASRSLQADTQYF.

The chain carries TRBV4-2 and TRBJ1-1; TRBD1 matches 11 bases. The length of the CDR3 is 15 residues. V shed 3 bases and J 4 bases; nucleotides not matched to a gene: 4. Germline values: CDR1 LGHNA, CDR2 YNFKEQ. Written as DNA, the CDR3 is TGTGCCAGCAGCCACGCCGGGACAGGGGGCACTGAAGCTTTCTTT. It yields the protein CASSHAGTGGTEAFF.

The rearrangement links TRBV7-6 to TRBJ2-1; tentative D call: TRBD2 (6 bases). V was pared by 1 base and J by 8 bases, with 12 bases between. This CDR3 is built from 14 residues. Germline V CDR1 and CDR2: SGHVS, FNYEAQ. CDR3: CASSLEGDWDEQFF. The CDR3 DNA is TGTGCCAGCAGCTTAGAAGGGGACTGGGATGAGCAGTTCTTC.

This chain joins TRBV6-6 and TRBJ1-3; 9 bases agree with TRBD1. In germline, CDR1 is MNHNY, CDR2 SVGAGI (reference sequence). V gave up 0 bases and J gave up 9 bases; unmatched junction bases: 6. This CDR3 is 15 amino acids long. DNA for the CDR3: TGTGCCAGCAGTTACTCTGGACAGGGGTGGCTCACCATATATTTT. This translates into CASSYSGQGWLTIYF.

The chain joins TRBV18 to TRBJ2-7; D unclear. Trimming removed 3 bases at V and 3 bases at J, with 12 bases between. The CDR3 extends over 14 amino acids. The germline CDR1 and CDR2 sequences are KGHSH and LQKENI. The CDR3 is CASSPRTGYYEQYF. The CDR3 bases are TGTGCCAGCTCACCGAGAACTGGATACTACGAGCAGTACTTC.

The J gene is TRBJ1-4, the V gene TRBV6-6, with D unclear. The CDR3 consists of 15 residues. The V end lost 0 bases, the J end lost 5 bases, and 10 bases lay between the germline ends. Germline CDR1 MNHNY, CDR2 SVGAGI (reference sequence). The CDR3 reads CASSYSLDLNEKLFF. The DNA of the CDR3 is TGTGCCAGCAGTTACTCGTTGGACCTAAATGAAAAACTGTTTTTT.

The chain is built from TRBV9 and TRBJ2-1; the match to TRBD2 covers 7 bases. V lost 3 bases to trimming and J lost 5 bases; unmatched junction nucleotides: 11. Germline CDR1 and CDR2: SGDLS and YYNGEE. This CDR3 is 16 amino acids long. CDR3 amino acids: CASSGTGGSVHNEQFF. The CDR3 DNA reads TGTGCCAGCAGCGGGACGGGCGGGAGCGTCCACAATGAGCAGTTCTTC.

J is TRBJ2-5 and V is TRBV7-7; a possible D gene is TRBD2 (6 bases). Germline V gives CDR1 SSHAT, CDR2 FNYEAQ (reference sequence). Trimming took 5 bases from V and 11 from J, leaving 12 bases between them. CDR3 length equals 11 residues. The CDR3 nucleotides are TGTGCCAGCAGCAGGGGTCGGGAGCAGTACTTC. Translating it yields CASSRGREQYF.

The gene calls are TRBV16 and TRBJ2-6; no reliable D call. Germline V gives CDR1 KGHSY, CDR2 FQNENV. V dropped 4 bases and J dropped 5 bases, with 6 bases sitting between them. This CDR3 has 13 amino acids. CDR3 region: CASSLIWANVLTF. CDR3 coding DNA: TGTGCCAGCAGCCTCATCTGGGCCAACGTCCTGACTTTC.

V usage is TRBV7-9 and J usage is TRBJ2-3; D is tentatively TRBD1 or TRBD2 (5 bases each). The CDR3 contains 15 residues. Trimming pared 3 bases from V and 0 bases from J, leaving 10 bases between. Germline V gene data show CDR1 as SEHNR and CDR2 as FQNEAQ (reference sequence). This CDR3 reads CASSLGVASTDTQYF. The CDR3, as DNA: TGTGCCAGCAGCTTGGGGGTTGCTAGCACAGATACGCAGTATTTT.

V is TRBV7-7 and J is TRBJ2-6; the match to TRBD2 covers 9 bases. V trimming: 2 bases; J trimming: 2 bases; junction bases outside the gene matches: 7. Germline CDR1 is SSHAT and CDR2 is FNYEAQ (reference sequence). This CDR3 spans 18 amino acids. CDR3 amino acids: CASSLNAGGAPGANVLTF. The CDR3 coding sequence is TGTGCCAGCAGCTTAAATGCGGGGGGGGCGCCTGGGGCCAACGTCCTGACTTTC.

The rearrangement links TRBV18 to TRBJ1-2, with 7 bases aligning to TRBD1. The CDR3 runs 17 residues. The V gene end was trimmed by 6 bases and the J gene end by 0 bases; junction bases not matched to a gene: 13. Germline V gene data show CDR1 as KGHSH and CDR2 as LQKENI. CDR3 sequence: CASSPRQGTSSNYGYTF. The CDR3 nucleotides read TGTGCCAGCTCGCCGAGACAGGGAACCTCCTCTAACTATGGCTACACCTTC. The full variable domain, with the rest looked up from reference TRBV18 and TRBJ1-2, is NAGVMQNPRHLVRRRGQEARLRCSPMKGHSHVYWYRQLPEEGLKFMVYLQKENIIDESGMPKERFSAEFPKEGPSILRIQQVVRGDSAAYFCASSPRQGTSSNYGYTFGSGTRLTVV.

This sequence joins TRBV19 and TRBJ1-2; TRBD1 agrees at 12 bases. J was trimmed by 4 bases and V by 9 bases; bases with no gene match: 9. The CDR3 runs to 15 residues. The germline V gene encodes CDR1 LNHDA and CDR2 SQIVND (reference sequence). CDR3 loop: CASSLGQGAGYGYTF. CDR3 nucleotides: TGTGCCAGCTCCCTGGGACAGGGGGCGGGCTATGGCTACACCTTC.

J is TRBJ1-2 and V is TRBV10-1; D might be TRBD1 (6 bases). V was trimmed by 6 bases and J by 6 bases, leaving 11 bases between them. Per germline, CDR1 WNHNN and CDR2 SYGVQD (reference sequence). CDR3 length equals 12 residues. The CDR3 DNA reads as TGCGCCAGCAGAAGGGGGAATGATGGCTACACCTTC. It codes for CASRRGNDGYTF.

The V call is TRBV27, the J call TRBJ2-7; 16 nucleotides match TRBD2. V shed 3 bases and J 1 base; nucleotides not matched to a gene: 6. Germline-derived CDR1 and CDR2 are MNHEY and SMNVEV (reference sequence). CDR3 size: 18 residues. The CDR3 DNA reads TGTGCCAGCAGTTTCGGGACTAGCGGGAGGGCCGCGTCCTACGAGCAGTACTTC. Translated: CASSFGTSGRAASYEQYF.

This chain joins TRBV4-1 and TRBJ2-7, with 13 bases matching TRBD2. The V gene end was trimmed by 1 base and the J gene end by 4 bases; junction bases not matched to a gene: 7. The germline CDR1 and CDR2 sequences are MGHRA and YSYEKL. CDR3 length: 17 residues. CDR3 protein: CASSQGGTSGIIYEQYF. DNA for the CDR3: TGCGCCAGCAGCCAAGGGGGGACTAGCGGGATCATATACGAGCAGTACTTC.

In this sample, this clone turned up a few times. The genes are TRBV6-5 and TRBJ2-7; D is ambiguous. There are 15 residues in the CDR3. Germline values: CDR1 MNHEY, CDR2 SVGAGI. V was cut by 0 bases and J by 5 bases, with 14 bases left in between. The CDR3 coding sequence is TGTGCCAGCAGTTACTCGGCAGGAATGAGGAACGAGCAGTACTTC. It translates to CASSYSAGMRNEQYF.

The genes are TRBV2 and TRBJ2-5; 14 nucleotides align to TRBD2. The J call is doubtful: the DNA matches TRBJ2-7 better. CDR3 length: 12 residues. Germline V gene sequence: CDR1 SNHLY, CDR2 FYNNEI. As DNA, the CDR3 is TGTGCCAGCGGGACTAGCGGGAGCGAGCAGTACTTC. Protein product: CASGTSGSEQYF.